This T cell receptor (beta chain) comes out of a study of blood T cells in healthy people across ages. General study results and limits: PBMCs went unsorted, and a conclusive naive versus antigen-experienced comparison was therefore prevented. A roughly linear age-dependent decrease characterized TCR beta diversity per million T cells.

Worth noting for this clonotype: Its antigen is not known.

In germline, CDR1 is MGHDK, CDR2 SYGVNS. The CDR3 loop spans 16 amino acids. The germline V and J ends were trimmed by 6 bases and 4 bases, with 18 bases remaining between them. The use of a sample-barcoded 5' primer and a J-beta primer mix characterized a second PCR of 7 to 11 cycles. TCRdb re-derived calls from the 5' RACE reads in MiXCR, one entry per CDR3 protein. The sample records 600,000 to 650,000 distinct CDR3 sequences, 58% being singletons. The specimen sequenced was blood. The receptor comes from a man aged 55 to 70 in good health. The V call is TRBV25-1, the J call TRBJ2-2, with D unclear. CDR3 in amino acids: CASRSPYEPGTGELFF. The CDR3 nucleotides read TGTGCCAGCAGGTCCCCTTACGAGCCGGGCACCGGGGAGCTGTTTTTT.